This T cell receptor beta chain was captured by sequencing in a study of T-cell memory formation after mild COVID-19. The study's findings and limits: SARS-CoV-2 specificity was not confirmed for second-wave clones peaking on day 37.

Details on this clonotype: The antigen remains unidentified.

TCRdb redid the calling of the 5' RACE reads with MiXCR, one entry per CDR3 protein. The sample holds some 110,000 distinct CDR3 sequences, over 15% seen once. In germline, CDR1 is SGHVS, CDR2 FNYEAQ. The ends were cut back, 5 bases at V and 0 bases at J, with 11 bases in the middle. CDR3 size: 15 residues. The chain has TRBV7-6 and TRBJ2-1; D might be TRBD1 (6 bases). Sequencing was performed on PBMCs or a T cell subset sorted from them (not recorded which). This clonotype was sampled from an adult woman who had mild COVID-19 (a few samples of this study predate the infection). Cell type and time point are not known. The CDR3 DNA follows: TGTGCCAGCAGCAACACAGGGAGCTCCTACAATGAGCAGTTCTTC. Translation: CASSNTGSSYNEQFF.